This TCR beta chain is drawn from a study of CD8 T cells in Susac syndrome. This CDR3 region has 15 residues. Germline CDR1 reads KGHDR; CDR2 reads SFDVKD. V gave up 0 bases and J gave up 7 bases, with 11 bases separating them. Random hexamers served to reverse transcribe roughly 0.45 to 1 ug RNA. TCRdb called the immunoSEQ multiplex PCR reads again in MiXCR, with one record for every CDR3 protein. The sample yields 350,000 to 550,000 distinct CDR3 sequences, approximately 89% seen once. The sample comprised CD8+ T cells from PBMCs. The TCR sequence derives from a human donor with multiple sclerosis. V usage is TRBV24-1 and J usage is TRBJ2-2; no clear D gene. CDR3 nucleotides: TGTGCCACCAGTGATTTGCCCGCGCCTTACGGGGAGCTGTTTTTT. It translates to CATSDLPAPYGELFF.